This T cell receptor (beta chain) was documented in a study of T-cell memory formation after mild COVID-19. Across the study: Most TCR clusters belonged to a single donor. Whole-study findings and limits: Later expanders leaned toward CD4+, whereas clones contracting from day 15 to 85 were balanced CD4/CD8. Contracting clones localized mainly to CM and EM when CD4+ and mainly to EMRA when CD8+.

This clonotype turned up a few times. Its antigen is undetermined. TCRdb reprocessed the 5' RACE reads with MiXCR, giving one entry per CDR3 protein. Altogether approximately 240,000 distinct CDR3 sequences are present, less than 20% being singletons, with the ten largest covering roughly 3.6%. V was pared by 8 bases and J by 5 bases, with 5 bases of the junction left unmatched. Per the germline V gene, CDR1 is MDHEN and CDR2 is SYDVKM. This CDR3 contains 12 residues. Sequenced material: PBMCs or a T cell subset sorted from them (not recorded which). The rearrangement uses TRBV28 and TRBJ2-5, with 7 bases identical to TRBD2. The TCR originated in a man aged 18 to 30 who had mild COVID-19 (a few samples of this study predate the infection). Cell type and time point are not known. The CDR3 DNA reads TGTGCCAGCTTGGGAGGGGAGGAGACCCAGTACTTC. Protein sequence: CASLGGEETQYF. The whole variable domain, filled in from reference TRBV28 and TRBJ2-5, reads DVKVTQSSRYLVKRTGEKVFLECVQDMDHENMFWYRQDPGLGLRLIYFSYDVKMKEKGDIPEGYSVSREKKERFSLILESASTNQTSMYLCASLGGEETQYFGPGTRLLVL.